This is a list of T cell receptor beta chains from one sample in a study of human T cells and chemical hapten exposure. TCRdb fed the RACE reads into MiXCR, producing one record per CDR3 protein. The top ten clones hold under 3% of a sample with about 380,000 distinct CDR3 sequences, 4% to 5.5% of them seen once. The sequenced sample was whole blood, obtained in connection with sensitization to the hapten diphenylcyclopropenone (DPC). The receptors derive from a woman aged 50 to 65 with alopecia areata. Some clones in this sample may be carry-over from other donors' samples. Each CDR3 is given with its conserved first and last residue. Fields, in order: J gene, V gene, D gene, clone size, CDR3 DNA, CDR3 protein. A D gene is named only where the DNA matches it firmly. The size field is filled for only some rows; it gives once, few, many or a size class.

TRBJ2-7,TRBV28,-,many,TGTGCCAGCAACGGTCCTTCCTACGAGCAGTACTTC,CASNGPSYEQYF
TRBJ1-2,TRBV14,-,-,TGTGCCAGCAGCCCGGGGGTTACGTCCGACTACACCTTC,CASSPGVTSDYTF
TRBJ2-3,TRBV2,-,-,TGTGCCAGCAGTGCGTCGCGGCTTAGCACAGATACGCAGTATTTT,CASSASRLSTDTQYF
TRBJ2-3,TRBV7-9,-,many,TGTGCCAGCAGCTTAGATGGACACCGCACAGATACGCAGTATTTT,CASSLDGHRTDTQYF
TRBJ1-2,TRBV12-3/TRBV12-4,-,once,TGTGCCAGCGTCCAGGCTAACTATGGCTACACCTTC,CASVQANYGYTF
TRBJ2-1,TRBV7-9,-,many,TGTGCCAGCAGCTTAGCTGGCGCGGACTACAATGAGCAGTTCTTC,CASSLAGADYNEQFF
TRBJ1-5,TRBV2,-,many,TGTGCCAGCAGTGTGGAGGGTTTAGGAAATCAGCCCCAGCATTTT,CASSVEGLGNQPQHF
TRBJ2-7,TRBV5-5,TRBD1,many,TGTGCCAGCAGCTTGGGGACAGGGGACGAGCAGTACTTC,CASSLGTGDEQYF
TRBJ2-3,TRBV5-1,-,once,TGCGCCAGCAGCCTCTTTGATCCCACAGATACGCAGTATTTT,CASSLFDPTDTQYF
TRBJ2-1,TRBV2,-,many,TGTGCCAGCAGCCCCACCCCGTTCTTC,CASSPTPFF
TRBJ1-2,TRBV18,-,-,TGTGCCAGCTCGCCGGGGGAGGGCTATGGCTACACCTTC,CASSPGEGYGYTF
TRBJ2-2,TRBV4-2,-,many,TGTGCCAGCAGCCAAGAGAGGACCCTAGGCGGGGAGCTGTTTTTT,CASSQERTLGGELFF
TRBJ2-4,TRBV2,TRBD2,-,TGTGCCAGCAGGGGACTAGCGGGAGACGTAAACATTCAGTACTTC,CASRGLAGDVNIQYF
TRBJ2-3,TRBV7-2,TRBD2,many,TGTGCCAGCAGCCCCCTGGGACTAGCGGGCCCAGATACGCAGTATTTT,CASSPLGLAGPDTQYF
TRBJ1-1,TRBV12-3/TRBV12-4,-,few,TGTGCCAGCAGGGGGACATACGAGAGGTGGACTGAAGCTTTCTTT,CASRGTYERWTEAFF
TRBJ2-7,TRBV7-9,-,many,TGTGCCAGCAGCGTTACAGGTGTGGGGTTGCCTGGCGAGCAGTACTTC,CASSVTGVGLPGEQYF
TRBJ1-1,TRBV3-1,-,many,TGTGCCAGCAGCCAAGATCAGCCAAACACTGAAGCTTTCTTT,CASSQDQPNTEAFF
TRBJ1-1,TRBV25-1,-,many,TGTGCCAGCGTCCCTTCCAGGGGAAAAAGAGAGACTGAAGCTTTCTTT,CASVPSRGKRETEAFF
TRBJ1-5,TRBV6-5,TRBD1,few,TGTGCCAGCAGTCCGACAGGGGGCATTCAGCCCCAGCATTTT,CASSPTGGIQPQHF
TRBJ1-2,TRBV3-1,TRBD1,-,TGTGCCAGCAGCCAAGAGGACAGGGGGTATTATGGCTACACCTTC,CASSQEDRGYYGYTF
TRBJ2-2,TRBV12-3/TRBV12-4,TRBD2,many,TGTGCCAGCAGAACCTACTCGGGGGGCACCGGGGAGCTGTTTTTT,CASRTYSGGTGELFF
TRBJ2-1,TRBV7-2,TRBD2,many,TGTGCCAGCAGCTCCCGGCTAGCGGGAGGGTACAATGAGCAGTTCTTC,CASSSRLAGGYNEQFF
TRBJ2-5,TRBV7-2,TRBD2,few,TGTGCCAGCAGCCGTAGACTAGCTGAAGAGACCCAGTACTTC,CASSRRLAEETQYF
TRBJ2-2,TRBV27,-,few,TGTGCCAGCAGTTACGTTCCCGGGGAGCTGTTTTTT,CASSYVPGELFF
TRBJ2-3,TRBV5-1,-,few,TGCGCCAGCAGCACGCGGGACTCAGGCACAGATACGCAGTATTTT,CASSTRDSGTDTQYF
TRBJ2-5,TRBV13,-,many,TGTGCCAGCAGCTTCCGGGTCCAAGAGACCCAGTACTTC,CASSFRVQETQYF
TRBJ1-2,TRBV7-9,-,many,TGTGCCAGCAGCCCGGGAGGGAGAGATGGCTACACCTTC,CASSPGGRDGYTF
TRBJ2-7,TRBV20-1,-,many,TGCAGTGCTAGCCAGGGAAGGCGGTACGAGCAGTACTTC,CSASQGRRYEQYF
TRBJ2-5,TRBV5-4,-,many,TGTGCCACAAGCCCAAGGGAAGAGACCCAGTACTTC,CATSPREETQYF
TRBJ1-1,TRBV9,-,many,TGTGCCAGCAGCCTCATTGTTTCGAACACTGAAGCTTTCTTT,CASSLIVSNTEAFF
TRBJ2-5,TRBV25-1,TRBD2,few,TGTGCCAGCAGTGGCCCAGCGGGGGCGCTGAAAGAGACCCAGTACTTC,CASSGPAGALKETQYF
TRBJ2-7,TRBV30,-,-,TGTGCGGCGGCAGAGCAGTACTTC,CAAAEQYF
TRBJ2-1,TRBV9,-,-,TGTGCCAGCAGCGTAGAAGGCCGCTACAATGAGCAGTTCTTC,CASSVEGRYNEQFF
TRBJ1-1,TRBV28,TRBD1,-,TGTGCCAGCAGAACCACTACAGGGGGTAAGGCTTTCTTT,CASRTTTGGKAFF
TRBJ2-3,TRBV20-1,-,many,TGCAGTGCTAGAGCGGCGGGGCTCACAGATACGCAGTATTTT,CSARAAGLTDTQYF
TRBJ1-4,TRBV27,-,many,TGTGCCAGCAGTCCCCATAAGGGGATCGGTGAAAAACTGTTTTTT,CASSPHKGIGEKLFF
TRBJ2-1,TRBV20-1,-,many,TGCAGTGCAAGGGGGGTCTACAATGAGCAGTTCTTC,CSARGVYNEQFF
TRBJ1-5,TRBV28,-,many,TGTGCCAGCAGTCCGGGGACCTTCAGCAATCAGCCCCAGCATTTT,CASSPGTFSNQPQHF
TRBJ2-2,TRBV27,-,many,TGTGCCAGCAGTAGATCGCGGTTACCCGGGGAGCTGTTTTTT,CASSRSRLPGELFF
TRBJ2-7,TRBV5-1,-,-,TGCGCCAGCAGTTCCGGGGCAGGGGTCACCTACGAGCAGTACTTC,CASSSGAGVTYEQYF
TRBJ1-1,TRBV12-3/TRBV12-4,-,many,TGTGCCAGCAGTTTTGGCAGGGGGAACACTGAAGCTTTCTTT,CASSFGRGNTEAFF
TRBJ1-1,TRBV10-1,-,-,TGCGCCACTAAGCCCGACAGGCCGAACACTGAAGCTTTCTTT,CATKPDRPNTEAFF
TRBJ2-2,TRBV5-1,-,-,TGCGCCAGCAGCTTGGCGGTGGAGAACACCGGGGAGCTGTTTTTT,CASSLAVENTGELFF
TRBJ2-1,TRBV7-9,-,many,TGTGCCAGCAGCCCGCGGGGCATAGCGAGGAACTCTAATGAGCAGTTCTTC,CASSPRGIARNSNEQFF
TRBJ2-1,TRBV12-5,-,many,TGTGCTAGTGGTTTGGGACAGGTCCCCAATGAGCAGTTCTTC,CASGLGQVPNEQFF
TRBJ2-1,TRBV7-2,-,-,TGTGCCAGCAGTTTAGCGGGACAGGTCTACAATGAGCAGTTCTTC,CASSLAGQVYNEQFF
TRBJ1-6,TRBV7-2,TRBD1,-,TGTGCCAGCAGCTTAAGAGGACAGGGGGCGGATTCACCCCTCCACTTT,CASSLRGQGADSPLHF
TRBJ2-1,TRBV28,-,many,TGTGCCAGCAGTTCACTAGTCGGTGAGCAGTTCTTC,CASSSLVGEQFF
TRBJ2-4,TRBV4-3,TRBD2,-,TGCGCCAGCAGCCAAGAAGCTAGCGGATTAGCCAAAAACATTCAGTACTTC,CASSQEASGLAKNIQYF
TRBJ1-4,TRBV21-1,-,-,TGTGCCAGCACCGTGGACAGGGAGAGTGAAAAACTGTTTTTT,CASTVDRESEKLFF
TRBJ2-5,TRBV5-6,-,few,TGTGCCAGCAGCGAAGCCGGGGGTCAAGAGACCCAGTACTTC,CASSEAGGQETQYF
TRBJ2-3,TRBV3-1,-,-,TGTGCCAGCAGCCGAGTAGTATCAGATACGCAGTATTTT,CASSRVVSDTQYF
TRBJ2-6,TRBV7-2,-,few,TGTGCCAGCAGCTTATTTAGGGTTTCCGGGGCCAACGTCCTGACTTTC,CASSLFRVSGANVLTF
TRBJ2-2,TRBV9,-,many,TGTGCCAGCAGCGTAGGCCCCTTAGTGGCGAACACCGGGGAGCTGTTTTTT,CASSVGPLVANTGELFF
TRBJ2-6,TRBV7-9,-,many,TGTGCCAGCAGCCCTCTGACGGGGGCTTGGGGGGCCAACGTCCTGACTTTC,CASSPLTGAWGANVLTF
TRBJ1-1,TRBV4-1,-,many,TGCGCCAGCAGCCAAGATCCAGGGACGAAAGCTTTCTTT,CASSQDPGTKAFF
TRBJ1-1,TRBV6-2/TRBV6-3,-,many,TGTGCCAGCAGTTATTTGAGGAACACTGAAGCTTTCTTT,CASSYLRNTEAFF
TRBJ2-7,TRBV6-2/TRBV6-3,TRBD1,many,TGTGCCAGCAGTTACAGAGGGACAGAGCCCTACGAGCAGTACTTC,CASSYRGTEPYEQYF
TRBJ2-7,TRBV5-1,-,few,TGCGCCAGCAGCTTTACACAAGGTTTGTACGAGCAGTACTTC,CASSFTQGLYEQYF